The clone carrying this TCR beta chain was picked up one time. In the authors' workflow: Nucleated cell counts were estimated from reference gene primer amplification. Sequenced by immunoSEQ multiplex PCR; TCRdb stores in-frame clones only, minus some. V, J and clone size are those of that table, while D and trimming were read from the DNA. The data show approximately 74,000 clones, about 89% seen once. The record originates from a study of blood T cell repertoires in COVID-19. J was trimmed by 4 bases and V by 5 bases; bases with no gene match: 4. This CDR3 is built from 15 residues. Germline lookup yields CDR1 LNHDA and CDR2 SQIVND (reference sequence).

The chain recombines TRBV19 with TRBJ2-1; 11 nucleotides line up with TRBD2. This TCR was recovered from a woman in her fifties or sixties with acute or convalescent COVID-19. Sequencing was performed on peripheral blood. In nucleotides, the CDR3 is TGTGCCAGTAGTTTCTCTAGCGGGGGGTACAATGAGCAGTTCTTC. This sequence encodes CASSFSSGGYNEQFF. The variable domain in full, completed from reference TRBV19 and TRBJ2-1, reads DGGITQSPKYLFRKEGQNVTLSCEQNLNHDAMYWYRQDPGQGLRLIYYSQIVNDFQKGDIAEGYSVSREKKESFPLTVTSAQKNPTAFYLCASSFSSGGYNEQFFGPGTRLTVL.